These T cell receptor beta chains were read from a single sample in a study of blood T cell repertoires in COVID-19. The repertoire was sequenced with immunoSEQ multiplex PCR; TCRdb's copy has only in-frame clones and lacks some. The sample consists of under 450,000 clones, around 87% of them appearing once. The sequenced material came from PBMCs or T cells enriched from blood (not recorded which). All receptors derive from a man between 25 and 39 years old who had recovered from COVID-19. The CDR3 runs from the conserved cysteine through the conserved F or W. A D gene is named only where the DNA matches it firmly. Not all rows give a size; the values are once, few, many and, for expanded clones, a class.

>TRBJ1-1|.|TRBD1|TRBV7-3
CASRQGVGTEAFF
TGTGCCAGCCGACAGGGGGTGGGCACTGAAGCTTTCTTT
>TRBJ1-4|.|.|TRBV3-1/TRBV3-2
CASSPSWSSGGTNEKLFF
TGTGCCAGCAGCCCTAGTTGGAGCAGCGGGGGAACTAATGAAAAACTGTTTTTT
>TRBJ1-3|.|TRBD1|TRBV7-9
CASSLRQGTGNTIYF
TGTGCCAGCAGTTTAAGACAGGGGACTGGAAACACCATATATTTT
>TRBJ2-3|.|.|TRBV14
CASSQKTGVSGDTQYF
TGTGCCAGCAGCCAGAAGACTGGTGTTTCCGGAGATACGCAGTATTTT
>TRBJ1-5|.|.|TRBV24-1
CATSRIGVIWQPQHF
TGTGCCACCAGTCGTATAGGGGTGATTTGGCAGCCCCAGCATTTT
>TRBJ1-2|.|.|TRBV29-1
CSGYGGNYGYTF
TGCAGCGGTTACGGGGGGAACTATGGCTACACCTTC
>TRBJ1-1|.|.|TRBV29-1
CRELGQLGGTEAFF
TGCAGGGAATTAGGTCAACTAGGAGGCACTGAAGCTTTCTTT
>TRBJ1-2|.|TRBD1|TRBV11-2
CASSLEGGVGGYTF
TGTGCCAGCAGCTTGGAAGGGGGCGTAGGTGGCTACACCTTC
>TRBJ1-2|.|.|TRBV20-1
CSASRRAGGGYTF
TGCAGTGCTAGTAGGAGGGCCGGGGGTGGCTACACCTTC
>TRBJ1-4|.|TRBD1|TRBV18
CASSLSPGTGNEKLFF
TGTGCCAGCTCACTCAGTCCCGGGACAGGGAATGAAAAACTGTTTTTT
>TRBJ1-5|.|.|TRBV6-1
CASSESGQNQPQHF
TGTGCCAGCAGTGAAAGTGGGCAAAATCAGCCCCAGCATTTT
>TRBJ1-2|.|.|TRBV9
CASSGGGWTNYGYTF
TGTGCCAGCAGCGGGGGGGGCTGGACCAACTATGGCTACACCTTC
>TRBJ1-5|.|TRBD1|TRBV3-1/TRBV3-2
CASSPGTGNQPQHF
TGTGCCAGCAGCCCTGGGACAGGTAATCAGCCCCAGCATTTT
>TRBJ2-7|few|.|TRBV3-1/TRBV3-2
CASSHGYEQYF
TGTGCCAGCAGCCACGGGTACGAGCAGTACTTC
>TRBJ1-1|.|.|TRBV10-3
CAIRTVAGDTEAFF
TGTGCCATCAGGACGGTGGCAGGGGATACTGAAGCTTTCTTT
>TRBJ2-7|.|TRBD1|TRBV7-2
CASTPGQGISYEQYF
TGTGCCAGCACCCCGGGACAGGGGATTTCCTACGAGCAGTACTTC